This is a list of T cell receptor beta chains from one sample in a study of OX40 agonist ivuxolimab in advanced cancers. Sequenced by immunoSEQ multiplex PCR; TCRdb stores in-frame clones only, minus some. The sample contains over 55,000 clones, around 80% of which appear only once. The material was CD4+ or CD8+ T cells sorted from blood, obtained in a trial of the OX40 agonist ivuxolimab. The receptors were gathered from an adult with an advanced solid tumor such as melanoma, head and neck, liver or kidney cancer. Each CDR3 is given with its conserved first and last residue. The D gene is left open where the match is weak. Clone size is shown for a subset of rows, as once, few, many or a class of expanded clone.

v_call: TRBV5-6; cdr3_length: 13; j_call: TRBJ2-5; clone_size: -; d_call: -; cdr3_aa: CASSRSRQETQYF; cdr3_nt: TGTGCCAGCAGCCGATCTAGGCAAGAGACCCAGTACTTC
v_call: TRBV7-2; cdr3_length: 16; j_call: TRBJ2-7; clone_size: -; d_call: TRBD2; cdr3_aa: CASGGTSGIGASEQYF; cdr3_nt: TGTGCCAGCGGCGGGACTAGCGGCATAGGGGCCTCCGAGCAGTACTTC
v_call: TRBV11-1; cdr3_length: 15; j_call: TRBJ2-1; clone_size: -; d_call: -; cdr3_aa: CASSLVGGSWNEQFF; cdr3_nt: TGTGCCAGCAGCTTAGTAGGCGGATCGTGGAATGAGCAGTTCTTC
v_call: TRBV6-6; cdr3_length: 11; j_call: TRBJ1-1; clone_size: once; d_call: -; cdr3_aa: CASKGSTEAFF; cdr3_nt: TGTGCCAGCAAGGGGTCCACTGAAGCTTTCTTT
v_call: TRBV30; cdr3_length: 14; j_call: TRBJ1-2; clone_size: few; d_call: TRBD1; cdr3_aa: CAWSAGTGWYGYTF; cdr3_nt: TGTGCCTGGAGTGCCGGGACAGGGTGGTATGGCTACACCTTC
v_call: TRBV30; cdr3_length: 11; j_call: TRBJ2-4; clone_size: -; d_call: TRBD1; cdr3_aa: CACLQGNIQYF; cdr3_nt: TGTGCCTGCCTACAGGGGAACATTCAGTACTTC
v_call: TRBV6-5; cdr3_length: 15; j_call: TRBJ1-3; clone_size: once; d_call: TRBD1; cdr3_aa: CASSSRTGTGNTIYF; cdr3_nt: TGTGCCAGCAGTTCCCGGACAGGGACTGGAAACACCATATATTTT
v_call: TRBV5-1; cdr3_length: 14; j_call: TRBJ1-2; clone_size: -; d_call: -; cdr3_aa: CASSLVAGNSGYTF; cdr3_nt: TGCGCCAGCAGCTTGGTCGCAGGGAACTCTGGCTACACCTTC
v_call: TRBV18; cdr3_length: 15; j_call: TRBJ1-1; clone_size: -; d_call: -; cdr3_aa: CASSPDADLNTEAFF; cdr3_nt: TGTGCCAGCTCACCAGACGCAGACTTGAACACTGAAGCTTTCTTT
v_call: TRBV7-8; cdr3_length: 16; j_call: TRBJ1-5; clone_size: once; d_call: -; cdr3_aa: CASSLIALGGNQPQHF; cdr3_nt: TGTGCCAGCAGCTTAATCGCATTGGGGGGCAATCAGCCCCAGCATTTT
v_call: TRBV5-1; cdr3_length: 16; j_call: TRBJ2-3; clone_size: -; d_call: TRBD2; cdr3_aa: CASSLEASGSPHTQYF; cdr3_nt: TGCGCCAGCAGCTTGGAGGCTAGCGGGAGTCCTCATACGCAGTATTTT
v_call: TRBV27; cdr3_length: 15; j_call: TRBJ2-7; clone_size: once; d_call: -; cdr3_aa: CASKTLEGKATEQYF; cdr3_nt: TGTGCCAGCAAGACTCTAGAGGGAAAGGCGACCGAGCAGTACTTC
v_call: TRBV18; cdr3_length: 12; j_call: TRBJ2-7; clone_size: -; d_call: -; cdr3_aa: CASSRAPYEQYF; cdr3_nt: TGTGCCAGCTCGCGGGCCCCTTACGAGCAGTACTTC
v_call: TRBV7-3; cdr3_length: 15; j_call: TRBJ2-1; clone_size: -; d_call: -; cdr3_aa: CASSLGGGNNNEQFF; cdr3_nt: TGTGCCAGCAGCTTAGGGGGCGGGAATAACAATGAGCAGTTCTTC
v_call: TRBV19; cdr3_length: 15; j_call: TRBJ2-3; clone_size: few; d_call: TRBD1; cdr3_aa: CASSLQGGGTDTQYF; cdr3_nt: TGTGCCAGTAGTCTACAGGGGGGTGGCACAGATACGCAGTATTTT
v_call: TRBV6-5; cdr3_length: 12; j_call: TRBJ2-5; clone_size: few; d_call: -; cdr3_aa: CASSLDSETQYF; cdr3_nt: TGTGCCAGCAGCCTCGACAGCGAGACCCAGTACTTC
v_call: TRBV6-1; cdr3_length: 18; j_call: TRBJ2-7; clone_size: -; d_call: TRBD2; cdr3_aa: CASSEAEIAGALSYEQYF; cdr3_nt: TGTGCCAGCAGTGAAGCAGAAATAGCGGGAGCCCTCTCCTACGAGCAGTACTTC
v_call: TRBV5-1; cdr3_length: 14; j_call: TRBJ2-7; clone_size: -; d_call: TRBD1; cdr3_aa: CASSSTGVDYEQYF; cdr3_nt: TGCGCCAGCAGCTCGACAGGGGTCGACTACGAGCAGTACTTC
v_call: TRBV4-2; cdr3_length: 13; j_call: TRBJ2-3; clone_size: -; d_call: -; cdr3_aa: CASSQGLPDTQYF; cdr3_nt: TGTGCCAGCAGCCAAGGCCTTCCAGATACGCAGTATTTT
v_call: TRBV27; cdr3_length: 14; j_call: TRBJ1-5; clone_size: few; d_call: -; cdr3_aa: CASILVGVHQPQHF; cdr3_nt: TGTGCCAGCATTCTAGTAGGGGTACATCAGCCCCAGCATTTT